Detailed here is one T cell receptor (beta chain). The record originates from a study of blood T cell repertoires in COVID-19. Study-wide background: Specimens from acute and convalescent COVID-19 originated in the United States, Italy and Spain.

Per the authors' pipeline: By means of reference gene primer amplification, nucleated cell counts were estimated. Sequencing was performed with immunoSEQ multiplex PCR; in TCRdb, only in-frame clones are kept and a portion is missing. The D gene and trimming were derived from the DNA, and the V and J assignments and clone size from that table. The profile shows 150,000 or so clones, about four fifths of them singletons. This CDR3 contains 14 residues. CDR1 MDHEN and CDR2 SYDVKM come from the germline V gene. With 6 bases removed from V and 2 bases from J, the gap between germline ends came to 13 bases.

Sequencing input: peripheral blood. The genes are TRBV28 and TRBJ1-2; possibly TRBD1 for D (5 bases). The TCR sequence derives from a man aged 65-85 years who had recovered from COVID-19. CDR3 amino acids: CASSHGQGNYGYTF. As DNA, the CDR3 is TGTGCCAGCAGCCATGGGCAGGGAAACTATGGCTACACCTTC.